This TCR beta chain is drawn from a study of cytomegalovirus exposure and HLA in healthy donors. Findings and limits, study-wide: Three chains tied to CMV proved CMV antigen-specific in vitro.

Note on this clone: The antigen remains undetermined.

PCR employed 60 Vbeta and 13 Jbeta primers. Sequenced by immunoSEQ multiplex PCR; TCRdb stores in-frame clones only, minus some. The data hold 150,000 to 200,000 clones, with around four fifths observed a single time. Germline CDR1 reads MNHEY; CDR2 reads SVGAGI. Between the trimmed V and J ends, which lost 3 bases and 3 bases, there was a span of 14 bases. The CDR3 extends over 15 amino acids. The sequenced sample consisted of PBMCs. This TCR derives from a man aged 18 to 35 in good health and CMV-seropositive. The genes are TRBV6-5 and TRBJ1-1, with D tentatively TRBD1 (5 bases). CDR3 residues: CASSYTSRGDTEAFF. Written as DNA, the CDR3 is TGTGCCAGCAGTTATACCAGTCGGGGGGACACTGAAGCTTTCTTT.